This T cell receptor (beta chain) was profiled in a study of technical replicates of blood from several donors. Germline CDR1 reads LGHNA; CDR2 reads YNFKEQ. The CDR3 consists of 17 residues. V lost 0 bases, J lost 0 bases, and 12 bases lay in between. The protocol was immunoSEQ multiplex PCR, while the TCRdb copy is restricted to in-frame clones and leaves out a portion. Of roughly 90,000 clones listed, roughly 94% are singletons. The V gene is TRBV4-2, the J gene TRBJ2-1; tentative D call: TRBD2 (5 bases). Sequenced material: T cells isolated from PBMCs. The clonotype comes from a human donor in good health. The DNA of the CDR3 is TGTGCCAGCAGCCAAGATCGGCTAGGGAGCTCCTACAATGAGCAGTTCTTC. Its translation: CASSQDRLGSSYNEQFF.